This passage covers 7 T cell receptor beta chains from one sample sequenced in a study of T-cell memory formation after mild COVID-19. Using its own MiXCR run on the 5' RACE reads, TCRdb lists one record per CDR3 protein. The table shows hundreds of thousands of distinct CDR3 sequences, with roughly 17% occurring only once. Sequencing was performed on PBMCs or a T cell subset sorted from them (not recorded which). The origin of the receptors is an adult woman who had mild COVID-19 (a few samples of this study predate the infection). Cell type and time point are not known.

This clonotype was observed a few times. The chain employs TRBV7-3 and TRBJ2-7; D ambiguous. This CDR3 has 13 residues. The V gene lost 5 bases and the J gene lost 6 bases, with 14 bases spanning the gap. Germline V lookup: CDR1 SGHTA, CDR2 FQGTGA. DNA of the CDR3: TGTGCCAGCAGCACCTCCTACGCGCGCGAGCAGTACTTC. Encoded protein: CASSTSYAREQYF.

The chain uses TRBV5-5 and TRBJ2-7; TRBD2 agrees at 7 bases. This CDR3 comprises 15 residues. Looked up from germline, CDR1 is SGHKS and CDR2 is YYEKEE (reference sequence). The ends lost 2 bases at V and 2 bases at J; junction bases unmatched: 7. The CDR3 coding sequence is TGTGCCAGCAGCTTAGTTGTTCGGGAGGCCTACGAGCAGTACTTC. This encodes CASSLVVREAYEQYF.

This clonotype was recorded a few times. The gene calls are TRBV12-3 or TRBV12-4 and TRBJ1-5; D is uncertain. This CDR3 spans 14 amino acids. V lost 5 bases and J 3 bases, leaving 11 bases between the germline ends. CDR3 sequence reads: CASSPTRLNQPQHF. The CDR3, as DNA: TGTGCCAGCAGTCCGACAAGGCTCAATCAGCCCCAGCATTTT.

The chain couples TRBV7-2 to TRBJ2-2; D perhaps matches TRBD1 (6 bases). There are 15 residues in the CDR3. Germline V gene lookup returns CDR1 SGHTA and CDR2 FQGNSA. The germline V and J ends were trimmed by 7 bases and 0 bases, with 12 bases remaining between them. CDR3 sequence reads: CASTPYRANTGELFF. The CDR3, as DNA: TGTGCCAGCACCCCCTACAGGGCGAACACCGGGGAGCTGTTTTTT.

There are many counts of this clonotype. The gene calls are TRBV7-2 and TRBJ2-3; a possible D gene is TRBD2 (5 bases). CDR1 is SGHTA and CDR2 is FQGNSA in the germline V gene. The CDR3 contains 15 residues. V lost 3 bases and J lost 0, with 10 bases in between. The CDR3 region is CASSFGRTSTDTQYF. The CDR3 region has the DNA TGTGCCAGCAGCTTTGGCAGGACTAGCACAGATACGCAGTATTTT.

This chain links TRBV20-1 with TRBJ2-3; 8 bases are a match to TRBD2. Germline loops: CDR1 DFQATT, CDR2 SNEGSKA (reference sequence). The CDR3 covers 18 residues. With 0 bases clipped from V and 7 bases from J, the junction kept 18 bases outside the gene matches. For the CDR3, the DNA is TGCAGTGCTAGAGATCCGAGGGTCTCAGCGGGGGTGTTGAATACGCAGTATTTT. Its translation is CSARDPRVSAGVLNTQYF.

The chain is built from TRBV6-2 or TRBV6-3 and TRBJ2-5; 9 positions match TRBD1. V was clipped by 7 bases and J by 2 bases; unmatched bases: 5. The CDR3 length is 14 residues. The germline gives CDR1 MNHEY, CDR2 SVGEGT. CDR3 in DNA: TGTGCCAGCAAGACTGGGACAGGGCAAGAGACCCAGTACTTC. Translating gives CASKTGTGQETQYF.